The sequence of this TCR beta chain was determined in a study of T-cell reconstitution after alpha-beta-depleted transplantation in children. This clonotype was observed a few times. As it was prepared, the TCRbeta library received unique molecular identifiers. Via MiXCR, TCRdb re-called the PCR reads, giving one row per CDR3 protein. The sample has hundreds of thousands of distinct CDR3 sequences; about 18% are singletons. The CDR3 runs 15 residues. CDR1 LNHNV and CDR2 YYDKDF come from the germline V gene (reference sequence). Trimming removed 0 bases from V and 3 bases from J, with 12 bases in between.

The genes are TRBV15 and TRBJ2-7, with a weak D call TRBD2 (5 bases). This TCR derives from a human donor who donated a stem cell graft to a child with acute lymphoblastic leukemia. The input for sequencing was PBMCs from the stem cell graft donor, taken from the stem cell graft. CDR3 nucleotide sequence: TGTGCCACCAGCAGAGAGACTAATCAACGCTACGAGCAGTACTTC. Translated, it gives CATSRETNQRYEQYF.